This paragraph covers one TCR beta chain sequence. The data were obtained in a study of blood T cell repertoires in COVID-19. Assay: immunoSEQ multiplex PCR; the TCRdb copy retains only in-frame clones and omits some. The data hold 150,000 to 200,000 clones, with about nine tenths observed a single time. This clonotype was sampled from a man between 65 and 85 years old with acute or convalescent COVID-19. The specimen sequenced was peripheral blood.

The chain's CDR3 is CASSDRGKNIQYF. CDR3 DNA sequence: TGTGCCAGCAGCGACAGGGGCAAAAACATTCAGTACTTC. This chain joins TRBV6-2 or TRBV6-3 and TRBJ2-4, with 8 bases fitting TRBD1. Germline V CDR1 and CDR2: MNHEY, SVGEGT. V dropped 6 bases and J dropped 3; count of bases not matched to a gene: 1. This CDR3 spans 13 amino acids.